This TCR beta chain was captured by sequencing in a study of T cells in Graves' hyperthyroidism and ophthalmopathy. The diagnoses drew upon clinical symptoms, serum thyroxine and TRAb, thyroid ultrasound and orbital computed tomography. Amplification of TCR beta CDR3 regions used RNA as the template. Initially, a first-round RT-PCR of the TCR CDR3 employed the HTBI primer set. Each CDR3 protein is one row after TCRdb ran MiXCR on the multiplex PCR reads. In the table there are approximately 300,000 distinct CDR3 sequences, 15% to 20% of which are singletons. This CDR3 contains 14 residues. Looked up from germline, CDR1 is SGDLS and CDR2 is YYNGEE. The trim removed 1 base at V and 7 bases at J, leaving 5 bases unmatched. Study findings and constraints: Appearing also in blood were most of the thyroid clonotypes expanded above 0.001.

As for this clonotype: Its specificity is not known.

The source of this sequence is an older woman with Graves' ophthalmopathy. The J gene is TRBJ2-7, the V gene TRBV9; 10 bases are shared with TRBD2. Sequencing was performed on blood. CDR3 amino acids: CASSVLAGVGEQYF. DNA of the CDR3: TGTGCCAGCAGCGTACTAGCGGGAGTAGGGGAGCAGTACTTC.